What follows are 12 T cell receptor beta chains derived from one specimen sequenced in a study of cytomegalovirus exposure and HLA in healthy donors. PCR involved 60 Vbeta and 13 Jbeta primers. Sequencing used immunoSEQ multiplex PCR; TCRdb keeps in-frame clones, though not all of them. The sample has approximately 120,000 clones; about 86% are singletons. The sample consisted of PBMCs. The source of these receptors is a woman aged 30 to 39 in good health and CMV-seronegative.

The chain is built from TRBV27 and TRBJ2-3, with 11 bases identical to TRBD2. V trimming: 6 bases; J trimming: 6 bases; junction bases outside the gene matches: 17. Germline V CDR1 and CDR2: MNHEY, SMNVEV (reference sequence). This CDR3 contains 18 residues. Here the CDR3 reads CASSPLGPTSGMGDTQYF. The DNA of the CDR3 is TGTGCCAGCAGCCCTCTAGGGCCGACTAGCGGGATGGGGGATACGCAGTATTTT.

The gene calls are TRBV6-5 and TRBJ2-7; 7 nucleotides match TRBD2. V was pared by 8 bases and J by 6 bases, with 13 bases of the junction left unmatched. In germline, CDR1 is MNHEY, CDR2 SVGAGI. This CDR3 is 14 amino acids long. The chain's CDR3 is CASGYRGRYLEQYF. CDR3 bases: TGTGCCAGCGGGTATCGCGGGAGATACCTCGAGCAGTACTTC.

The chain couples TRBV6-4 to TRBJ2-1; 8 nucleotides agree with TRBD2. This CDR3 contains 15 residues. The germline gives CDR1 MRHNA, CDR2 SNTAGT. Trimming removed 0 bases from V and 6 bases from J; junction bases left unmatched: 4. The CDR3 reads CASSDSAGASNEQFF. The CDR3 bases are TGTGCCAGCAGTGACTCAGCGGGAGCATCCAATGAGCAGTTCTTC.

This clone came up once. This chain uses TRBV5-1 with TRBJ1-2; D is possibly TRBD1 (5 bases). Trimming left V 0 bases short and J 4 bases short, with 10 bases between. The CDR3 is made up of 14 amino acids. Germline CDR1 SGHRS, CDR2 YFSETQ. The DNA of the CDR3 is TGCGCCAGCAGCTTGGTAGACAGAAGCTATGGCTACACCTTC. Translated, it gives CASSLVDRSYGYTF.

This clone was counted ten times or more. The rearrangement uses TRBV15 and TRBJ2-1; 9 nucleotides align to TRBD2. CDR3 length: 18 residues. J was trimmed by 4 bases and V by 8 bases; bases with no gene match: 18. From germline, CDR1 is LNHNV and CDR2 YYDKDF (reference sequence). DNA of the CDR3: TGTGCCACCGGCGAATCGGCGATTAGCGGGAGCTGGTACAATGAGCAGTTCTTC. Protein sequence: CATGESAISGSWYNEQFF.

The chain carries TRBV7-2 and TRBJ1-1, with D possibly being TRBD1 (5 bases). This CDR3 spans 15 amino acids. The ends were cut back, 6 bases at V and 0 bases at J, with 14 bases in the middle. Germline V lookup: CDR1 SGHTA, CDR2 FQGNSA. DNA for the CDR3: TGTGCCAGCAGGAGGGCGGGACTGATGAACACTGAAGCTTTCTTT. Amino acids: CASRRAGLMNTEAFF.

The V gene is TRBV29-1, the J gene TRBJ1-5, with 12 nucleotides matching TRBD1. V dropped 5 bases and J dropped 10; count of bases not matched to a gene: 9. The V gene's germline CDR1 is SQVTM and CDR2 ANQGSEA. The CDR3 runs 14 residues. The CDR3 DNA reads TGCAGCGTTAAAGGGACAGGGGGCACTGAACCCCAGCATTTT. Protein: CSVKGTGGTEPQHF.

This chain joins TRBV7-9 and TRBJ2-1, with TRBD1 matching over 8 bases. The CDR3 covers 12 residues. J was trimmed by 9 bases and V by 8 bases; bases with no gene match: 6. Germline V gene lookup returns CDR1 SEHNR and CDR2 FQNEAQ (reference sequence). The CDR3 DNA follows: TGTGCCAGCGATCCTGGACAGGGTGAGCAGTTCTTC. Translation gives CASDPGQGEQFF.

The chain links TRBV5-1 to TRBJ2-3, with D perhaps matching TRBD2 (6 bases). This CDR3 has 16 residues. Germline V CDR1 and CDR2: SGHRS, YFSETQ. Between the trimmed V and J ends, which lost 4 bases and 1 base, there was a span of 16 bases. Here the CDR3 reads CASSPGSGGGTDTQYF. The CDR3 DNA reads as TGCGCCAGCAGCCCGGGGAGCGGAGGGGGCACAGATACGCAGTATTTT.

This chain joins TRBV9 and TRBJ2-1; 7 bases are a match to TRBD2. Germline V gene data show CDR1 as SGDLS and CDR2 as YYNGEE. This CDR3 region has 15 residues. V shed 3 bases, J shed 3 bases, and the junction held 6 bases outside the gene matches. CDR3 residues: CASSESGGGYNEQFF. The DNA of the CDR3 is TGTGCCAGCAGCGAGTCGGGGGGAGGCTACAATGAGCAGTTCTTC.

The rearrangement links TRBV7-6 to TRBJ1-5; a possible D gene is TRBD1 (6 bases). V dropped 5 bases and J dropped 0 bases, with 14 bases sitting between them. CDR1 is SGHVS, CDR2 FNYEAQ, per germline. The CDR3 extends over 16 amino acids. The CDR3 sequence: CASSPGVGNSNQPQHF. The DNA of the CDR3 is TGTGCCAGCAGCCCAGGGGTAGGGAATAGCAATCAGCCCCAGCATTTT.

The gene calls are TRBV6-6 and TRBJ2-4; D perhaps matches TRBD1 (6 bases). This CDR3 is built from 15 residues. In germline, CDR1 is MNHNY, CDR2 SVGAGI (reference sequence). Trimming removed 7 bases from V and 6 bases from J, with 19 bases in between. This CDR3 is CASTSGTGQRNIQYF. CDR3 nucleotide sequence: TGTGCCAGCACCTCTGGAACGGGACAAAGAAACATTCAGTACTTC.